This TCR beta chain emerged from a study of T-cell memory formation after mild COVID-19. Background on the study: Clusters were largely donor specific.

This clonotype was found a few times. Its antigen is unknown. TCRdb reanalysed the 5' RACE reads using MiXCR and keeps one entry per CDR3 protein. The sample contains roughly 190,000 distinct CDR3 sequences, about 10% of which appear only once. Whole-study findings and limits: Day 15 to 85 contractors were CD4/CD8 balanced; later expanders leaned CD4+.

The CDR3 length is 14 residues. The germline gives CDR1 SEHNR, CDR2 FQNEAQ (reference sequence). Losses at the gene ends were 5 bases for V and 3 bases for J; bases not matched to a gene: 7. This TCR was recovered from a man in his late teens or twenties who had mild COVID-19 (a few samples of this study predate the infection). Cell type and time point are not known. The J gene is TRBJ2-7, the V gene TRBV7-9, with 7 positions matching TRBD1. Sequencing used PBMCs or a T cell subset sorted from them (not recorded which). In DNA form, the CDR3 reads TGTGCCAGCAGCGTATCAGGGGGAAGCTACGAGCAGTACGTC. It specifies CASSVSGGSYEQYV.